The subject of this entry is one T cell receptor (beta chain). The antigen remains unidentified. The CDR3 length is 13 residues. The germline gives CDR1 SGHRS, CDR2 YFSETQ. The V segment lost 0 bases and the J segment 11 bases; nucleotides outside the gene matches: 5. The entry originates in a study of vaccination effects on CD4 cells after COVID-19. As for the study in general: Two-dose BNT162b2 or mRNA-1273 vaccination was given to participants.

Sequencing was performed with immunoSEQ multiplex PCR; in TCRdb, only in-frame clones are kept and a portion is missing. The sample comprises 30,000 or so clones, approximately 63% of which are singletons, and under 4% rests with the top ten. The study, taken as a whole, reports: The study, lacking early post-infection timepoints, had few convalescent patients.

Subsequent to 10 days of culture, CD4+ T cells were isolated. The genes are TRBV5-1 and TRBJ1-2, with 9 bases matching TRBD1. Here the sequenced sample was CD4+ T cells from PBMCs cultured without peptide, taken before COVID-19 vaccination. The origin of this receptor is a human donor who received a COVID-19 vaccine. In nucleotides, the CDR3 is TGCGCCAGCAGCTTGGAGGGACAGGGTGGTTACACCTTC. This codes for CASSLEGQGGYTF.